This T cell receptor beta chain was observed in a study of cytomegalovirus exposure and HLA in healthy donors. This clone was observed a handful of times. Here immunoSEQ multiplex PCR was the method, and the copy in TCRdb shows in-frame clones only, minus some. The profile covers around 75,000 clones, with around 85% appearing a single time and about 3% taken by the ten largest. The CDR3 is 12 amino acids. The ends were cut back, 2 bases at V and 3 bases at J, with 8 bases in the middle. Germline lookup yields CDR1 SQVTM and CDR2 ANQGSEA. Sequenced sample: PBMCs. The TCR was taken from a man aged 25 to 40 in good health and CMV-seronegative. J is TRBJ2-7 and V is TRBV29-1; no clear D. The CDR3 nucleotides read TGCAGCGTTGAAATGGCAGACTACGAGCAGTACTTC. Residues: CSVEMADYEQYF.